Sequencing of this T cell receptor (beta chain) was carried out in a study of siplizumab effects on memory and regulatory T cells. In each sample, approximately 100,000 TCR templates were assayed. The assay was immunoSEQ multiplex PCR, and TCRdb's table has in-frame clones only and misses some. The table lists 95,000 to 100,000 clones, approximately 91% of them singletons. Whole-study findings and limits: Siplizumab significantly reduced alloreactive sequences traceable to unstimulated CD4+ memory cells.

In the case of this clone: Its antigen is as yet unknown.

The clonotype comes from a human donor in good health. The sample comprised non-Treg CD4+ T cells sorted from blood.

The CDR3: CASSDSGGPQETQYF. The CDR3, as DNA: TGTGCCAGCAGTGATTCAGGGGGCCCCCAAGAGACCCAGTACTTC. V gene TRBV6-1 combines with J gene TRBJ2-5, with 8 bases lining up with TRBD1. The CDR3 has 15 amino acids. Germline V CDR1 and CDR2: MNHNS, SASEGT. Losses at the gene ends were 3 bases for V and 1 base for J; bases not matched to a gene: 4.